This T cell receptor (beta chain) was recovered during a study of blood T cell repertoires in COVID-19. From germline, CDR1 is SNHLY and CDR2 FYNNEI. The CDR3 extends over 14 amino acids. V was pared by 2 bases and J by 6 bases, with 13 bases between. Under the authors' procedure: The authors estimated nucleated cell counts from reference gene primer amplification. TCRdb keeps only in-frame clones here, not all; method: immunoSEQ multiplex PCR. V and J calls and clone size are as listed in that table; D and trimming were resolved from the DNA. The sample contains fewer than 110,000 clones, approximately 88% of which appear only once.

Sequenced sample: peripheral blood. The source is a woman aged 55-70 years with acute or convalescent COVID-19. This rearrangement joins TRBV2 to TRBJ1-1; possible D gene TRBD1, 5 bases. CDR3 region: CASSETQGLPEAFF. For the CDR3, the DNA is TGTGCCAGCAGTGAAACCCAGGGCCTTCCTGAAGCTTTCTTT.